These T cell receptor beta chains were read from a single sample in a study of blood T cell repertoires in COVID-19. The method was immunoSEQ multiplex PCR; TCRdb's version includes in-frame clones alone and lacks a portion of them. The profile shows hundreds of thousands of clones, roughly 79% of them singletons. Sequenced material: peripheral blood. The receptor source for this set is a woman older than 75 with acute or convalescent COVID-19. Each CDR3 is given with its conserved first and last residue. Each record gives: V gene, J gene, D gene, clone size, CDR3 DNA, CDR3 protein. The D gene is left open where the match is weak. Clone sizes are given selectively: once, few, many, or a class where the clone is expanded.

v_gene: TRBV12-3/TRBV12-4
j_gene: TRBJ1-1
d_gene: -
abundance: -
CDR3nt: TGTGCCAGCAGTTTCGCGGGGAACACTGAAGCTTTCTTT
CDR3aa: CASSFAGNTEAFF

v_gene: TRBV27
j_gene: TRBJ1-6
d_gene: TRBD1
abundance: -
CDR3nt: TGTGCCAGCAGTTTATCGACAGGACAGGGCGGTAATTCACCCCTCCACTTT
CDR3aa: CASSLSTGQGGNSPLHF

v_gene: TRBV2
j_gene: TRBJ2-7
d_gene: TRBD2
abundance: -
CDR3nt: TGTGCCAGCAGTAACGGACTAGCGGGGGGGTTCGAGCAGTACTTC
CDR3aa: CASSNGLAGGFEQYF

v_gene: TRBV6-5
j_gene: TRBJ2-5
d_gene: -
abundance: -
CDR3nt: TGTGCCAGCAGTTTGGACAGCAGGTACCAAGAGACCCAGTACTTC
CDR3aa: CASSLDSRYQETQYF

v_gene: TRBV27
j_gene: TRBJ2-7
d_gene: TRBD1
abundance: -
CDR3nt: TGTGCCAGCAGTCAACGACAGGGGGACTACGAGCAGTACTTC
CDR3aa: CASSQRQGDYEQYF

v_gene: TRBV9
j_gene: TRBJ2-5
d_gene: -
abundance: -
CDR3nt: TGTGCCAGCAGCGTAGCTAGGACAGTCCAAGAGACCCAGTACTTC
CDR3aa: CASSVARTVQETQYF

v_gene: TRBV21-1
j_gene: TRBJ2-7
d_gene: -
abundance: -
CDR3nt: TGTGCCAGTCGGGGACTAGCGGGAGTTGACGAGCAGTACTTC
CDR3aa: CASRGLAGVDEQYF

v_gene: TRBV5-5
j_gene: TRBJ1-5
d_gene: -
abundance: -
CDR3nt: TGTGCCAGCAGCTTGGCGGGGATAAGCAATCAGCCCCAGCATTTT
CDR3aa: CASSLAGISNQPQHF

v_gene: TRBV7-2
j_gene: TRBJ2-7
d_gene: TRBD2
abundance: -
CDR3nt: TGTGCCAGCAGCTTACAGCGGGGGGGCCTGCGCGAGCAGTACTTC
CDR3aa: CASSLQRGGLREQYF

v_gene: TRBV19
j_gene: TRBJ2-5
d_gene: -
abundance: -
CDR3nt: TGTGCCAGTAGTATTGTTTCTCATCGGGTAGAGACCCAGTACTTC
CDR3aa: CASSIVSHRVETQYF

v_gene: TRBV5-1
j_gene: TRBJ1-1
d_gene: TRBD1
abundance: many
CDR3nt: TGCGCCAGCAGCTTGGCAGGGGGCGCGAACACTGAAGCTTTCTTT
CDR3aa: CASSLAGGANTEAFF

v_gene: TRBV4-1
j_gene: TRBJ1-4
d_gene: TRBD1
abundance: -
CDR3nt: TGCGCCAGCAGCCAGAGGGACAACAGGGGAGGCGAAAAACTGTTTTTT
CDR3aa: CASSQRDNRGGEKLFF

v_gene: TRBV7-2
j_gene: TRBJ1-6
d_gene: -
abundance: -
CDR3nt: TGTGCCAGCAGCCTCGAAGGGGGCTATAATTCACCCCTCCACTTT
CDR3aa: CASSLEGGYNSPLHF

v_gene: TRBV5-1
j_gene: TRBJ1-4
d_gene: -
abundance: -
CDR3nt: TGCGCCAGCAGCCAAAGCCAGGTTACTGAAAAACTGTTTTTT
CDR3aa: CASSQSQVTEKLFF

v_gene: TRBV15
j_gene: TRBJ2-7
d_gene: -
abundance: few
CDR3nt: TGTGCCACCAGCAGAGATCGAGTCGTATACGAGCAGTACTTC
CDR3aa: CATSRDRVVYEQYF

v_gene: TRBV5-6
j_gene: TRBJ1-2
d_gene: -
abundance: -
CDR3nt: TGTGCCAGCAGCTTGGTAGGGTACGGGAACCGCTATGGCTACACCTTC
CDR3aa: CASSLVGYGNRYGYTF

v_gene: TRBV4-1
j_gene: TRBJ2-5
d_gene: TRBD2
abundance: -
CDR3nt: TGCGCCAGCAGCCGTGAGCCCTCTAGCGGGAGGCCCCAAGAGACCCAGTACTTC
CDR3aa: CASSREPSSGRPQETQYF

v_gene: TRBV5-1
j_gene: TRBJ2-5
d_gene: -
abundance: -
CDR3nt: TGCGCCAGCAGCTTGGGAGGAGGAGGGCAAGAGACCCAGTACTTC
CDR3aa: CASSLGGGGQETQYF

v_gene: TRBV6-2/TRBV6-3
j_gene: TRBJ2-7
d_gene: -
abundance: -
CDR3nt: TGTGCCAGCAGTTTCTTCCGGGACAACTCCTACGAGCAGTACTTC
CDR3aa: CASSFFRDNSYEQYF

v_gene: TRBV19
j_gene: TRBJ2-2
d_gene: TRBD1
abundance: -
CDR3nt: TGTGCCAGTTGGACAGGCAACACCGGGGAGCTGTTTTTT
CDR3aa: CASWTGNTGELFF

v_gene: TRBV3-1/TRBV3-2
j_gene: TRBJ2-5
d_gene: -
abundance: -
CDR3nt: TGTGCCAGCAGCCAATCCCTCCCGGGGCGGGGAGAGACCCAGTACTTC
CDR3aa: CASSQSLPGRGETQYF

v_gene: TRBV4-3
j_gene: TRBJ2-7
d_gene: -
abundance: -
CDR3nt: TGCGCCAGCAGCCAAGATAAGGGGACGGGAGTAGGCGAGCAGTACTTC
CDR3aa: CASSQDKGTGVGEQYF

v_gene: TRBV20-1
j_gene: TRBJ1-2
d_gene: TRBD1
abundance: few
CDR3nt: TGCAGTGCTAGTTCCGGGACAGGGGGTAACTATGGCTACACCTTC
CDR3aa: CSASSGTGGNYGYTF

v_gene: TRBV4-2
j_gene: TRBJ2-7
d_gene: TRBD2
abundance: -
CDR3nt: TGTGCCAGCAGCCAAACCGAGCGGGGGGGCGTCTACGAGCAGTACTTC
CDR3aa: CASSQTERGGVYEQYF

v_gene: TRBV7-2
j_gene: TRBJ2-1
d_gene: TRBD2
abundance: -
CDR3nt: TGTGCCAGCAGCTTAGCGGGAGGGCCGAATGAGCAGTTCTTC
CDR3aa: CASSLAGGPNEQFF

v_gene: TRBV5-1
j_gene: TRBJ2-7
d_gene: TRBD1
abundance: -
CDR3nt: TGCGCCAGCAGCTGGGGACAGGGGGTTAGCGTTTACGAGCAGTACTTC
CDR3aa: CASSWGQGVSVYEQYF

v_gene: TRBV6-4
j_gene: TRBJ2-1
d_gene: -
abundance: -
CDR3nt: TGTGCCAGCATGGGGGGTTTAGACTCCCAGTTCTTC
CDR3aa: CASMGGLDSQFF

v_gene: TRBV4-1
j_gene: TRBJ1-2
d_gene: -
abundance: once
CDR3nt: TGCGCCAGCAGCCAGGGAGATGGCTACACCTTC
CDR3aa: CASSQGDGYTF

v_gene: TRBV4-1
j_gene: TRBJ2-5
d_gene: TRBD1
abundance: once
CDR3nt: TGCGCCAGCAGCCAAGATCGAGGACAGGGGCAAGAGACCCAGTACTTC
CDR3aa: CASSQDRGQGQETQYF

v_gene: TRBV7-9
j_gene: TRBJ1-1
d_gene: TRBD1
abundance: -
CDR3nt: TGTGCCAGCAGCTTGGGACAGGAGCTCACTGAAGCTTTCTTT
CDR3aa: CASSLGQELTEAFF

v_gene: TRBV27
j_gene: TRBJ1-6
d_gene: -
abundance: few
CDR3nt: TGTGCCAGCAGTTTAAGGGAGGGCTCACCCCTCCACTTT
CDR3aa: CASSLREGSPLHF

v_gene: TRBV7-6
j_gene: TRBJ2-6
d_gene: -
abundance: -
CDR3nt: TGTGCCAGCAGCTTAGGGTTGTTTGAGTCCGATTCCTCTGGGGCCAACGTCCTGACTTTC
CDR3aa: CASSLGLFESDSSGANVLTF

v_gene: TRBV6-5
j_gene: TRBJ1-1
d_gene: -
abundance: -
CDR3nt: TGTGCCAGCAGCCTGGGCGGAGGGGACACTGAAGCTTTCTTT
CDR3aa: CASSLGGGDTEAFF

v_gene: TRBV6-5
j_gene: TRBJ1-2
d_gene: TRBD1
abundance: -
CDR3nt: TGTGCCAGCAGTATACAGGGGTCAGACTATGGCTACACCTTC
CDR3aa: CASSIQGSDYGYTF

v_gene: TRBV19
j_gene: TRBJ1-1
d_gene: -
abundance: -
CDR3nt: TGTGCCAGTAGTATGGGTTGGACAGAGGGGGTGGAAGCTTTCTTT
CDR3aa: CASSMGWTEGVEAFF